This T cell receptor beta chain was identified during a study of T cells in Graves' hyperthyroidism and ophthalmopathy. On the study more broadly: Sampling of peripheral blood happened at initial diagnosis, prior to any treatment.

Graves' hyperthyroidism is called stable when ophthalmopathy does not progress within 18 months. Based on clinical symptoms, serum thyroxine and TRAb, thyroid ultrasound and orbital computed tomography, diagnoses were reached. TCR beta CDR3 region amplification was performed from RNA transcripts. HTBI primers drove first-round RT-PCR of the TCR CDR3. TCRdb fed the multiplex PCR reads into MiXCR, producing one record per CDR3 protein. The table has 540,000 or so distinct CDR3 sequences, 15% to 19% seen once. The CDR3 has 16 amino acids. V shed 4 bases and J 0 bases; nucleotides not matched to a gene: 6. Germline CDR1 reads SGHRS; CDR2 reads YFSETQ. This clonotype has ten or more counts.

Specimen: blood. This sequence joins TRBV5-1 and TRBJ2-3; the match to TRBD2 covers 9 bases. The receptor was derived from a woman in her twenties or thirties with Graves' hyperthyroidism. CDR3 nucleotide sequence: TGCGCCAGCAGCCAAGGACTAGCGCCAAGCACAGATACGCAGTATTTT. Protein: CASSQGLAPSTDTQYF.